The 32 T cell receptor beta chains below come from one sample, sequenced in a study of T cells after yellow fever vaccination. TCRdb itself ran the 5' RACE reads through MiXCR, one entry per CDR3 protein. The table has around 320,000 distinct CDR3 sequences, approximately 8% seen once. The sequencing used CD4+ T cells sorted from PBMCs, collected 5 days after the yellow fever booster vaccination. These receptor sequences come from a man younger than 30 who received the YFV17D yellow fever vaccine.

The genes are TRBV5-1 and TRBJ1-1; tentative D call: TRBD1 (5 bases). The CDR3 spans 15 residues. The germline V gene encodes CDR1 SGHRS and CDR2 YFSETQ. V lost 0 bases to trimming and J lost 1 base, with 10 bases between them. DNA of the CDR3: TGCGCCAGCAGCTTGGCCCAGGGATCGAACACTGAAGCTTTCTTT. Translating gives CASSLAQGSNTEAFF. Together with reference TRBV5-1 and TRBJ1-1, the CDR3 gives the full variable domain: KAGVTQTPRYLIKTRGQQVTLSCSPISGHRSVSWYQQTPGQGLQFLFEYFSETQRNKGNFPGRFSGRQFSNSRSEMNVSTLELGDSALYLCASSLAQGSNTEAFFGQGTRLTVV.

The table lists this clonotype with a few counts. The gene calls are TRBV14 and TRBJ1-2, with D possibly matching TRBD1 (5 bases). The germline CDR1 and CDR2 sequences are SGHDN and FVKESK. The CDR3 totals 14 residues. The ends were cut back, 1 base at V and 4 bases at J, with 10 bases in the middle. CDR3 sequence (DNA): TGTGCCAGCAGCCAAGCCCAGGGCGCCTATGGCTACACCTTC. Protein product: CASSQAQGAYGYTF.

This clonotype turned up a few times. CDR3 loop: CASSQWGTGELFF. The CDR3 DNA reads as TGTGCCAGCAGTCAATGGGGGACCGGGGAGCTGTTTTTT. The chain employs TRBV6-6 and TRBJ2-2; D may be TRBD1 or TRBD2 (5 bases each). The V end lost 5 bases, the J end lost 5 bases, and 9 bases lay between the germline ends. CDR1 and CDR2 from the germline V gene are MNHNY and SVGAGI (reference sequence). The CDR3 length is 13 residues.

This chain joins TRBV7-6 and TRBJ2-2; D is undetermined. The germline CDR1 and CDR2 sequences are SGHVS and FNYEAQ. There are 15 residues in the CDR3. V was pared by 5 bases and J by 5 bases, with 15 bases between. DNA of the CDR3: TGTGCCAGCAGCGGACGCAGGAGCAGAACCGGGGAGCTGTTTTTT. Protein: CASSGRRSRTGELFF.

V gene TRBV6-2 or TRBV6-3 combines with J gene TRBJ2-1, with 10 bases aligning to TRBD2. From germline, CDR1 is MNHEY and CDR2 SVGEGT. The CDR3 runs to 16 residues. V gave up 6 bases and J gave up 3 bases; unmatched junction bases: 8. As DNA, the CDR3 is TGTGCCAGCAGCCAAATTAGCGGGGGGCTCTACAATGAGCAGTTCTTC. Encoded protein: CASSQISGGLYNEQFF.

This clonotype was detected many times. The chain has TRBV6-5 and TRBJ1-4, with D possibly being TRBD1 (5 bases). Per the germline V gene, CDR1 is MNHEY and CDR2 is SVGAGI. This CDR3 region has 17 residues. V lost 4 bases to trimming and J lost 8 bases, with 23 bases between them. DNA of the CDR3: TGTGCCAGCAGTTCCCGCAATGTCCCGCGGGGGAGGGAAAAACTGTTTTTT. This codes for CASSSRNVPRGREKLFF.

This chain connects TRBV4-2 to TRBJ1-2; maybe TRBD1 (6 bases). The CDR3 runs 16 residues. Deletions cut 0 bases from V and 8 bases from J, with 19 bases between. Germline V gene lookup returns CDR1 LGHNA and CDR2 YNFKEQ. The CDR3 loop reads CASSQETAAGAGGYTF. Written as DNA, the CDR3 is TGTGCCAGCAGCCAAGAGACTGCTGCGGGGGCGGGAGGCTACACCTTC.

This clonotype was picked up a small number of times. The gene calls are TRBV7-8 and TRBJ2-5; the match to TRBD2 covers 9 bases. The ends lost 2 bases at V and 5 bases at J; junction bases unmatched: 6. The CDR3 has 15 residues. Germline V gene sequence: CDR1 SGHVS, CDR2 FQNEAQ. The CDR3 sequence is CASSLSSGVGETQYF. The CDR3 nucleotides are TGTGCCAGCAGCTTATCTAGCGGGGTGGGGGAGACCCAGTACTTC.

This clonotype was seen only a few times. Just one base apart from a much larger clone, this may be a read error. CDR3 nucleotide sequence: TGTGCCAGCAGCTCAGACTGGAACACTGAAGCTTTCTTT. Residues: CASSSDWNTEAFF. The V call is TRBV11-2, the J call TRBJ1-1; the D is unclear. The CDR3 covers 13 residues. The V gene's germline CDR1 is SGHAT and CDR2 FQNNGV. Deletions cut 4 bases from V and 1 base from J, with 7 bases between. Looking up the rest from reference TRBV11-2 and TRBJ1-1 gives the full variable domain: EAGVAQSPRYKIIEKRQSVAFWCNPISGHATLYWYQQILGQGPKLLIQFQNNGVVDDSQLPKDRFSAERLKGVDSTLKIQPAKLEDSAVYLCASSSDWNTEAFFGQGTRLTVV.

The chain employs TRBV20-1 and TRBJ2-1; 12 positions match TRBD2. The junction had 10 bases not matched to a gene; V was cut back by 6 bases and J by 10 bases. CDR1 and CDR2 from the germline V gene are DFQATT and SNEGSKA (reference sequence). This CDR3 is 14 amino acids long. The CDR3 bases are TGCAGTGCGCCCGGGACTAGCGGGCCTCGGGAGCAGTTCTTC. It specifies CSAPGTSGPREQFF.

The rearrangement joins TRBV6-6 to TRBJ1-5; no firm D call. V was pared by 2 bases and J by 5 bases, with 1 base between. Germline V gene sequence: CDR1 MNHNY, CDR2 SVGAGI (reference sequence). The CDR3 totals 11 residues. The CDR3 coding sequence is TGTGCCAGCAGTTACGATCAGCCCCAGCATTTT. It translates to CASSYDQPQHF.

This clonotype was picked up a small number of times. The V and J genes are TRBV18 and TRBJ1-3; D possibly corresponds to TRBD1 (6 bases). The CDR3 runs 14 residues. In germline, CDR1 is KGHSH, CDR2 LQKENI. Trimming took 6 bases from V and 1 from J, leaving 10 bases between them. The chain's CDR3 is CASSTGLSGNTIYF. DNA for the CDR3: TGTGCCAGCTCGACAGGACTTTCTGGAAACACCATATATTTT. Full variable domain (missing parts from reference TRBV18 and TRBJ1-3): NAGVMQNPRHLVRRRGQEARLRCSPMKGHSHVYWYRQLPEEGLKFMVYLQKENIIDESGMPKERFSAEFPKEGPSILRIQQVVRGDSAAYFCASSTGLSGNTIYFGEGSWLTVV.

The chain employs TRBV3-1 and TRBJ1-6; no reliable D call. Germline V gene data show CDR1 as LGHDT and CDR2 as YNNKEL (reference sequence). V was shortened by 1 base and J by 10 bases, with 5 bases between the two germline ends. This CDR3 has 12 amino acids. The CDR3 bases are TGTGCCAGCAGCCAAGTAGACTCACCCCTCCACTTT. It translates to CASSQVDSPLHF.

Here the CDR3 reads CASSQGTPYEQYV. The DNA of the CDR3 is TGTGCCAGTAGTCAGGGGACCCCCTACGAGCAGTACGTC. V and J are TRBV19 and TRBJ2-7; tentative D call: TRBD1 (6 bases). The germline V gene encodes CDR1 LNHDA and CDR2 SQIVND (reference sequence). Deletions cut 5 bases from V and 2 bases from J, with 10 bases between. This CDR3 has 13 residues.

CDR3 loop: CASSLWLAGAADTQYF. DNA for the CDR3: TGTGCCAGCAGTTTATGGCTAGCGGGGGCCGCAGATACGCAGTATTTT. The chain employs TRBV28 and TRBJ2-3; 10 bases are a match to TRBD2. The germline V gene has CDR1 MDHEN and CDR2 SYDVKM. The ends lost 0 bases at V and 4 bases at J; junction bases unmatched: 4. The CDR3 is 16 amino acids.

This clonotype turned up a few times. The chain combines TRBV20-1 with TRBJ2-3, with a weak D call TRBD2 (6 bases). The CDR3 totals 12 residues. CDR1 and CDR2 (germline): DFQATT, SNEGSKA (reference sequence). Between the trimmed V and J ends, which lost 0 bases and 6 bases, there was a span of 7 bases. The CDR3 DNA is TGCAGTGCTAGAGAGAGCGGGGATACGCAGTATTTT. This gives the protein CSARESGDTQYF.

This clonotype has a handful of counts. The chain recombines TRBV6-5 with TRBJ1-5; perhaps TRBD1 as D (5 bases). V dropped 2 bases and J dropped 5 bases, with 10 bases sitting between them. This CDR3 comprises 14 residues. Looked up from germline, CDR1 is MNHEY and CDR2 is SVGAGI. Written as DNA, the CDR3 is TGTGCCAGCAGTTACGGCCAGGGAGATCAGCCCCAGCATTTT. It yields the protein CASSYGQGDQPQHF.

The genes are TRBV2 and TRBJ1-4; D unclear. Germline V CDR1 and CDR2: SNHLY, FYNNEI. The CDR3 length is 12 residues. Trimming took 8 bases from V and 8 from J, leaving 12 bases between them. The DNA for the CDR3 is TGTGCCAGCTTACTTTCACAGGAAAAACTGTTTTTT. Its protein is CASLLSQEKLFF.

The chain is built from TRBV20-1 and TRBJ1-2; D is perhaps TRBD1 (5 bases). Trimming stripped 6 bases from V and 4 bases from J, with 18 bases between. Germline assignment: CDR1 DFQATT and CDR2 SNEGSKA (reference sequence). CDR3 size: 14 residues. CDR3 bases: TGCAGTGCGACGAGCGGGGGAGCAGGCTATGGCTACACCTTC. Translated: CSATSGGAGYGYTF.

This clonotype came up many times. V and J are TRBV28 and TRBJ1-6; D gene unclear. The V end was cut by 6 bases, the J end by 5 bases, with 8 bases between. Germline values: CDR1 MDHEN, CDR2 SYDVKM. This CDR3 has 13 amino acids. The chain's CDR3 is CASRNRNNSPLHF. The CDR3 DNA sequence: TGTGCCAGCAGAAACAGAAATAATTCACCCCTCCACTTT.

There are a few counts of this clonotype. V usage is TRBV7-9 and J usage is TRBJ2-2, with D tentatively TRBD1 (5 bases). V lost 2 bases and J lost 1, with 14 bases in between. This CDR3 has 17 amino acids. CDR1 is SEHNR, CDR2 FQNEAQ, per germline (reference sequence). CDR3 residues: CASSLRAPTVNTGELFF. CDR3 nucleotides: TGTGCCAGCAGCTTAAGGGCCCCGACAGTGAACACCGGGGAGCTGTTTTTT.

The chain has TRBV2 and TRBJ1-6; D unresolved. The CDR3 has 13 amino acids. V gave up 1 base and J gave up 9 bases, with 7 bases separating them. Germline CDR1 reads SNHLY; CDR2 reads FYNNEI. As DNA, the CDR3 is TGTGCCAGCAGTGAAGGAGGACTTTCACCCCTCCACTTT. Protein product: CASSEGGLSPLHF.

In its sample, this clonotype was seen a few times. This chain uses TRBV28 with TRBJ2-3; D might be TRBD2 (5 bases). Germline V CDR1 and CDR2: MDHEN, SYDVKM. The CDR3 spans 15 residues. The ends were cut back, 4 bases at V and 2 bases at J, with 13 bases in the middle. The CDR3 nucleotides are TGTGCCAGCAGTTCACCTGGACTTAACACAGATACGCAGTATTTT. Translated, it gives CASSSPGLNTDTQYF.

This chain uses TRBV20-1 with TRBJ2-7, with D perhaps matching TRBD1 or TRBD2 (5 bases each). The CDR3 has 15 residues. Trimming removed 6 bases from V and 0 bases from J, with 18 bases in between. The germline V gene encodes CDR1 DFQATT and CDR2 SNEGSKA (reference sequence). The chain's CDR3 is CSAKRPGAASYEQYF. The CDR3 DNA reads TGCAGTGCCAAGAGGCCCGGGGCCGCCTCCTACGAGCAGTACTTC.

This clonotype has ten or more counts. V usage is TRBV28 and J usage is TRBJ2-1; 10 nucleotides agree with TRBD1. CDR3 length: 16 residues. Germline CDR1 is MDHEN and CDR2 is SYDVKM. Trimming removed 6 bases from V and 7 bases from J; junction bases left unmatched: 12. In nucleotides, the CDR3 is TGTGCCAGCAGAGGGCTAACCCGGGACAGGGGAAATGAGCAGTTCTTC. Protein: CASRGLTRDRGNEQFF. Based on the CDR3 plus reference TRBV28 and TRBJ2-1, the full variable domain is DVKVTQSSRYLVKRTGEKVFLECVQDMDHENMFWYRQDPGLGLRLIYFSYDVKMKEKGDIPEGYSVSREKKERFSLILESASTNQTSMYLCASRGLTRDRGNEQFFGPGTRLTVL.

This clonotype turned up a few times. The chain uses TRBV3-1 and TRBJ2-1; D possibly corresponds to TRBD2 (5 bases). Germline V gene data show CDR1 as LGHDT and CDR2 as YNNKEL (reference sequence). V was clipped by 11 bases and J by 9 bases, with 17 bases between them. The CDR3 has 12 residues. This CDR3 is CAARPPGGEQFF. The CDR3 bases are TGTGCCGCCCGGCCTCCCGGAGGTGAGCAGTTCTTC.

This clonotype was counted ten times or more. CDR3 sequence (DNA): TGTGCCAGCAGCACCAGGGACAGGGGGGCCACCGGGGAGCTGTTTTTT. This gives the protein CASSTRDRGATGELFF. The V call is TRBV21-1, the J call TRBJ2-2; the table calls TRBD1, which could not be checked here. TRBV21-1 is classified as a pseudogene. This CDR3 is built from 16 residues.

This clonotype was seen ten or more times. The CDR3 is CSAYSRDNYGYTF. The CDR3 DNA reads as TGCAGCGCCTACAGCCGAGATAACTATGGCTACACCTTC. The chain employs TRBV29-1 and TRBJ1-2; D gene unclear. The ends were cut back, 7 bases at V and 1 base at J, with 13 bases in the middle. Per the germline V gene, CDR1 is SQVTM and CDR2 is ANQGSEA. This CDR3 spans 13 amino acids. The variable domain in full, with the rest retrieved from reference TRBV29-1 and TRBJ1-2, is SAVISQKPSRDICQRGTSLTIQCQVDSQVTMMFWYRQQPGQSLTLIATANQGSEATYESGFVIDKFPISRPNLTFSTLTVSNMSPEDSSIYLCSAYSRDNYGYTFGSGTRLTVV.

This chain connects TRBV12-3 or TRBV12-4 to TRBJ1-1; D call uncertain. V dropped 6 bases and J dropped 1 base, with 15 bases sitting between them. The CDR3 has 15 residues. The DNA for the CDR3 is TGTGCCAGCAGCCGATATAGGGCCCCGAACACTGAAGCTTTCTTT. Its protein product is CASSRYRAPNTEAFF.

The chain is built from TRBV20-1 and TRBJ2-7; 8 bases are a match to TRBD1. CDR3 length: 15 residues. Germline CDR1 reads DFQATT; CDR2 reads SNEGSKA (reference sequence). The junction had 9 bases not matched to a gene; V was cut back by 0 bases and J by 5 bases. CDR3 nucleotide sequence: TGCAGTGCTAGAGATGGTTCAGGGGGCAAGAACGAGCAGTACGTC. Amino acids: CSARDGSGGKNEQYV.

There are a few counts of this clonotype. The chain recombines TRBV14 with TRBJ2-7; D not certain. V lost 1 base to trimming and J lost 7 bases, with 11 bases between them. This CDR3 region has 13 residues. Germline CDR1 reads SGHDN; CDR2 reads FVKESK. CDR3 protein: CASSQVRWGEQYF. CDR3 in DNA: TGTGCCAGCAGCCAAGTGAGGTGGGGTGAGCAGTACTTC.

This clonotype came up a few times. CDR3 sequence reads: CASSHLDRENGYTF. CDR3 coding DNA: TGTGCCAGCAGCCACTTGGACAGGGAGAATGGCTACACCTTC. The chain is built from TRBV3-1 and TRBJ1-2; 8 nucleotides match TRBD1. V lost 3 bases to trimming and J lost 6 bases; unmatched junction nucleotides: 6. The CDR3 spans 14 residues. Germline V gene sequence: CDR1 LGHDT, CDR2 YNNKEL (reference sequence).